The present T cell receptor beta chain was sequenced within a study of patients and donors after allogeneic stem cell transplantation. The CDR3 totals 13 residues. Germline lookup yields CDR1 DFQATT and CDR2 SNEGSKA (reference sequence). With V trimmed by 1 base and J by 5 bases, 5 bases remained unmatched. TCRdb re-called the RT-PCR reads with MiXCR, one entry per CDR3 protein. The sample carries under 1,500 distinct CDR3 sequences, roughly two fifths recorded once. This clonotype was recorded only once. Input material: blood, either unsorted or a sorted T cell fraction (not recorded which). The V call is TRBV20-1, the J call TRBJ2-7; 7 nucleotides agree with TRBD1. The sequence was collected from a human donor who was either an allogeneic HSCT recipient or a stem cell or donor lymphocyte infusion donor (not recorded which). It is not recorded whose cells these are; they may come from a transplant donor. The CDR3 bases are TGCAGTGCTAGAGGACAGGGCGGCCACGAGCAGTACTTC. Amino acid sequence: CSARGQGGHEQYF.